Shown below are 26 T cell receptor beta chains from a single sample sequenced in a study of cytomegalovirus exposure and HLA in healthy donors. The PCR ran on 60 Vbeta and 13 Jbeta primers. Some clones are missing from TCRdb's copy, which holds only in-frame ones; the method was immunoSEQ multiplex PCR. The sample lists more than 80,000 clones; around 76% were seen once. Sequenced material: PBMCs. These receptors were obtained from a man in his late teens or twenties in good health and CMV-seropositive.

About this clone: At one end, the junction sequence differs from germline, possibly due to a read error. The CDR3 here is CASSRDRDTEAFF. CDR3 nucleotides: TGTGCTAGCAGCCGGGACAGGGACACTGAAGCTTTCTTT. The chain recombines TRBV7-7 with TRBJ1-1; 9 nucleotides agree with TRBD1. Per germline, CDR1 SSHAT and CDR2 FNYEAQ (reference sequence). The CDR3 is 13 amino acids.

V and J are TRBV4-2 and TRBJ2-1, with TRBD1 as a possible D gene (5 bases). CDR1 and CDR2 from the germline V gene are LGHNA and YNFKEQ. The V and J ends lost 0 bases and 7 bases respectively, with 16 bases between them. CDR3 size: 16 residues. CDR3 in amino acids: CASSQDGAANGNEQFF. CDR3 in DNA: TGTGCCAGCAGCCAAGATGGGGCGGCGAACGGTAATGAGCAGTTCTTC.

V is TRBV7-3 and J is TRBJ2-1; 7 bases match TRBD2. V shed 4 bases and J 2 bases; nucleotides not matched to a gene: 5. Germline CDR1 SGHTA, CDR2 FQGTGA. The CDR3 extends over 15 amino acids. CDR3 loop: CASSSAGTTYNEQFF. CDR3 in DNA: TGTGCCAGCAGCTCAGCGGGAACTACCTACAATGAGCAGTTCTTC.

This clone has a single count. The chain carries TRBV6-5 and TRBJ2-2; D remains ambiguous. Trimming stripped 3 bases from V and 6 bases from J, with 17 bases between. Germline loops: CDR1 MNHEY, CDR2 SVGAGI. The CDR3 length is 16 residues. In DNA form, the CDR3 reads TGTGCCAGCAGTTATTTCCCCAAACCAGGCGCCGGGGAGCTGTTTTTT. The encoded protein is CASSYFPKPGAGELFF.

J is TRBJ1-1 and V is TRBV27; no definite D call. The V end was cut by 2 bases, the J end by 4 bases, with 8 bases between. The CDR3 is 13 residues long. Germline CDR1 is MNHEY and CDR2 is SMNVEV (reference sequence). The CDR3, as DNA: TGTGCCAGCAGTTTAGGGTCAGGCACTGAAGCTTTCTTT. Translation: CASSLGSGTEAFF.

The chain employs TRBV5-1 and TRBJ1-1; tentatively, D is TRBD1 (5 bases). The ends were cut back, 5 bases at V and 1 base at J, with 12 bases in the middle. CDR1 and CDR2 (germline): SGHRS, YFSETQ. The CDR3 loop spans 14 amino acids. CDR3 bases: TGCGCCAGCAGACCAGGGTCGGGGAACACTGAAGCTTTCTTT. It is translated as CASRPGSGNTEAFF.

This clone has only a few counts. This sequence joins TRBV5-4 and TRBJ2-7; the D is unclear. V dropped 4 bases and J dropped 2 bases, with 7 bases sitting between them. Germline V lookup: CDR1 SGHNT, CDR2 YYREEE (reference sequence). CDR3 length equals 12 residues. CDR3 amino acids: CASSREAYEQYF. Here the CDR3 DNA reads TGTGCCAGCAGCCGCGAGGCCTACGAGCAGTACTTC. Together with reference TRBV5-4 and TRBJ2-7, the CDR3 gives the full variable domain: ETGVTQSPTHLIKTRGQQVTLRCSSQSGHNTVSWYQQALGQGPQFIFQYYREEENGRGNFPPRFSGLQFPNYSSELNVNALELDDSALYLCASSREAYEQYFGPGTRLTVT.

V usage is TRBV2 and J usage is TRBJ1-1; possibly TRBD1 for D (5 bases). V lost 3 bases to trimming and J lost 1 base, with 15 bases between them. The CDR3 is made up of 16 amino acids. CDR1 is SNHLY, CDR2 FYNNEI, per germline. The chain's CDR3 is CASSDGGHMGNTEAFF. For the CDR3, the DNA is TGTGCCAGCAGTGACGGGGGTCACATGGGGAACACTGAAGCTTTCTTT.

The genes are TRBV2 and TRBJ2-5; D not certain. The germline V and J ends were trimmed by 6 bases and 3 bases, with 11 bases remaining between them. The CDR3 sequence is 13 residues long. Germline V lookup: CDR1 SNHLY, CDR2 FYNNEI. The CDR3 sequence: CASRRSAEETQYF. The DNA for the CDR3 is TGTGCCAGCAGGAGGTCAGCCGAAGAGACCCAGTACTTC.

V and J are TRBV11-2 and TRBJ2-7; D unclear. The CDR3 is made up of 18 amino acids. Germline V gene lookup returns CDR1 SGHAT and CDR2 FQNNGV. Trimming shortened V by 4 bases and J by 0 bases, and 22 bases separated the two germline ends. The CDR3 loop is CASSYMTFGMGPSYEQYF. The CDR3 DNA reads TGTGCCAGCAGCTATATGACATTCGGTATGGGCCCCTCCTACGAGCAGTACTTC.

V usage is TRBV28 and J usage is TRBJ1-2; D possibly corresponds to TRBD1 (5 bases). Germline assignment: CDR1 MDHEN and CDR2 SYDVKM. The CDR3 length is 14 residues. Between the trimmed V and J ends, which lost 5 bases and 8 bases, there was a span of 18 bases. The CDR3 sequence is CASSRGHGRAGYTF. The CDR3 DNA follows: TGTGCCAGCAGTCGCGGACATGGACGGGCCGGCTACACCTTC.

The chain carries TRBV29-1 and TRBJ2-7; 7 nucleotides line up with TRBD1. The CDR3 sequence is 13 residues long. V was clipped by 7 bases and J by 3 bases; unmatched bases: 9. CDR1 is SQVTM and CDR2 is ANQGSEA in the germline V gene. Here the CDR3 reads CSAGTVGVYEQYF. Here the CDR3 DNA reads TGCAGCGCCGGGACAGTGGGAGTCTACGAGCAGTACTTC.

This clone was seen a handful of times. The V and J genes are TRBV10-2 and TRBJ2-3; 9 nucleotides align to TRBD2. This CDR3 is 13 amino acids long. V lost 9 bases, J lost 1 base, and 2 bases stayed unmatched. CDR1 is WSHSY and CDR2 is SAAADI in the germline V gene. The CDR3 sequence: CASLAGGTDTQYF. Written as DNA, the CDR3 is TGCGCCAGTTTAGCGGGAGGCACAGATACGCAGTATTTT.

The DNA for the CDR3 is TGTGCCAGCAGTTACAGGGGGTTGAACACCGGGGAGCTGTTTTTT. As protein: CASSYRGLNTGELFF. The gene calls are TRBV13 and TRBJ2-2, with 8 bases identical to TRBD1. V dropped 6 bases and J dropped 1; count of bases not matched to a gene: 4. CDR1 and CDR2 (germline): PRHDT, FYEKMQ (reference sequence). CDR3 length: 15 residues.

The CDR3 here is CASSTRGDEQYF. CDR3 bases: TGTGCCAGCAGCACCCGGGGGGACGAGCAGTACTTC. V is TRBV7-9 and J is TRBJ2-7; 7 nucleotides match TRBD2. The V gene's germline CDR1 is SEHNR and CDR2 FQNEAQ (reference sequence). V gave up 5 bases and J gave up 5 bases; unmatched junction bases: 3. This CDR3 spans 12 amino acids. Full variable domain (missing parts from reference TRBV7-9 and TRBJ2-7): DTGVSQNPRHKITKRGQNVTFRCDPISEHNRLYWYRQTLGQGPEFLTYFQNEAQLEKSRLLSDRFSAERPKGSFSTLEIQRTEQGDSAMYLCASSTRGDEQYFGPGTRLTVT.

This clone was seen many times. At one of its ends the junction is not consistent with the germline gene, which may arise from a read error. V and J are TRBV14 and TRBJ2-1; perhaps TRBD1 as D (5 bases). This CDR3 contains 13 residues. Germline-derived CDR1 and CDR2 are SGHDN and FVKESK. The CDR3 DNA is TGTGCCAGCAGCCAAGGTTCGCGGACAATCCCCGTCTTC. Translated: CASSQGSRTIPVF. Full variable domain (outside the CDR3, taken from reference TRBV14 and TRBJ2-1): EAGVTQFPSHSVIEKGQTVTLRCDPISGHDNLYWYRRVMGKEIKFLLHFVKESKQDESGMPNNRFLAERTGGTYSTLKVQPAELEDSGVYFCASSQGSRTIPVFGPGTRLTVL.

This sequence joins TRBV5-1 and TRBJ1-1, with 12 bases lining up with TRBD1. Per germline, CDR1 SGHRS and CDR2 YFSETQ. There are 18 residues in the CDR3. J lost 3 bases, V lost 0 bases, and 9 bases had no gene match. The CDR3 is CASSLDRDRGRVDTEAFF. The CDR3 nucleotides read TGCGCCAGCAGCTTGGACCGGGACAGGGGGCGCGTTGACACTGAAGCTTTCTTT.

The chain uses TRBV10-3 and TRBJ2-7, with a possible D match to TRBD1 (6 bases). The germline CDR1 and CDR2 sequences are ENHRY and SYGVKD. V dropped 11 bases and J dropped 4 bases, with 27 bases sitting between them. The length of the CDR3 is 16 residues. CDR3 nucleotide sequence: TGTGCCGTCACAACCTCCACCGGGACACAGGGATACGAGCAGTACTTC. Its protein product is CAVTTSTGTQGYEQYF.

V gene TRBV6-5 combines with J gene TRBJ2-7, with 11 bases that match TRBD2. This CDR3 spans 15 amino acids. The J segment lost 5 bases and the V segment lost 6 bases, leaving 9 bases of the junction unmatched. Germline CDR1 MNHEY, CDR2 SVGAGI. CDR3 protein: CASSHRLAGSNEQYF. As DNA, the CDR3 is TGTGCCAGCAGCCACAGACTAGCGGGATCGAACGAGCAGTACTTC.

This clone was recorded a few times. The chain uses TRBV5-1 and TRBJ2-7; D possibly corresponds to TRBD2 (6 bases). The CDR3 totals 14 residues. The germline V and J ends were trimmed by 3 bases and 3 bases, with 13 bases remaining between them. Germline V gives CDR1 SGHRS, CDR2 YFSETQ. This CDR3 reads CASSSRDFLYEQYF. The CDR3 region has the DNA TGCGCCAGCAGCTCCCGGGACTTCCTCTACGAGCAGTACTTC. Full variable domain (rest looked up from reference TRBV5-1 and TRBJ2-7): KAGVTQTPRYLIKTRGQQVTLSCSPISGHRSVSWYQQTPGQGLQFLFEYFSETQRNKGNFPGRFSGRQFSNSRSEMNVSTLELGDSALYLCASSSRDFLYEQYFGPGTRLTVT.

The table lists this clone with a few counts. V usage is TRBV6-5 and J usage is TRBJ1-2; 12 bases are a match to TRBD1. J gave up 8 bases and V 0 bases, and 7 bases lay outside the gene matches. CDR1 MNHEY and CDR2 SVGAGI come from the germline V gene. The CDR3 sequence is 16 residues long. The CDR3 nucleotides are TGTGCCAGCAGTTACTCTAGGGGACAGGGGGCAGGCGGCTACACCTTC. Protein: CASSYSRGQGAGGYTF.

This clone showed up just a few times. This rearrangement joins TRBV28 to TRBJ1-2, with a possible D match to TRBD1 (6 bases). Per germline, CDR1 MDHEN and CDR2 SYDVKM. Trimming left V 8 bases short and J 3 bases short, with 13 bases between. The CDR3 sequence is 13 residues long. The CDR3 DNA reads as TGTGCCAGCGGATTAGGACAGTACTATGGCTACACCTTC. It codes for CASGLGQYYGYTF.

J is TRBJ2-1 and V is TRBV29-1; TRBD2 matches at 7 bases. There are 16 residues in the CDR3. The V segment lost 6 bases and the J segment 0 bases; nucleotides outside the gene matches: 11. Germline assignment: CDR1 SQVTM and CDR2 ANQGSEA. CDR3 sequence (DNA): TGCAGCGTCCCCGTGACTAGCTCACGCTCCTACAATGAGCAGTTCTTC. It is translated as CSVPVTSSRSYNEQFF.

The chain is built from TRBV10-3 and TRBJ2-1; a weak D match, TRBD1 (6 bases). This CDR3 contains 14 residues. Trimming stripped 0 bases from V and 9 bases from J, with 12 bases between. The germline gives CDR1 ENHRY, CDR2 SYGVKD. This CDR3 reads CAISESRGFSEQFF. In DNA form, the CDR3 reads TGTGCCATCAGTGAGTCGAGGGGGTTCAGTGAGCAGTTCTTC.

The sample holds a few counts of this clone. CDR3 residues: CASSSRTGGANEKLFF. Written as DNA, the CDR3 is TGTGCCAGCAGTTCCCGGACAGGGGGAGCTAATGAAAAACTGTTTTTT. This sequence joins TRBV6-5 and TRBJ1-4, with 10 bases aligning to TRBD1. CDR1 and CDR2 from the germline V gene are MNHEY and SVGAGI. This CDR3 contains 16 residues. The ends lost 4 bases at V and 3 bases at J; junction bases unmatched: 5.

This clone was picked up a small number of times. V is TRBV2 and J is TRBJ1-2; D gene ambiguous. Germline CDR1 and CDR2: SNHLY and FYNNEI. There are 11 residues in the CDR3. Trimming took off 8 bases at V and 3 bases at J, with 7 bases between the two ends. In DNA, the CDR3 is TGTGCCAGCGTAGGAGACTATGGCTACACCTTC. This translates into CASVGDYGYTF.